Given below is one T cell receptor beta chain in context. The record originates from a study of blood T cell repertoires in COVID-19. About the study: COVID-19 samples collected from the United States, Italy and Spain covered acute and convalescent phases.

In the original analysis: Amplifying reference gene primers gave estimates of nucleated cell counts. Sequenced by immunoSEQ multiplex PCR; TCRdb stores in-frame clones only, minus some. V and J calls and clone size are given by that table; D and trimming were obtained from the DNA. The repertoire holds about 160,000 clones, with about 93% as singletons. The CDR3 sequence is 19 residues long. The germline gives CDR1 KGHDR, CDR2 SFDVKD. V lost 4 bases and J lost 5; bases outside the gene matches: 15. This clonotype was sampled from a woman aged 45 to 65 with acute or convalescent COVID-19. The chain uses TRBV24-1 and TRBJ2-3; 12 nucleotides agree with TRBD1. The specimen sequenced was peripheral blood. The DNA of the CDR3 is TGTGCCACCAGTGACGGGACAGGGGGCGCGTGGTCCCCGGGAGATACGCAGTATTTT. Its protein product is CATSDGTGGAWSPGDTQYF.